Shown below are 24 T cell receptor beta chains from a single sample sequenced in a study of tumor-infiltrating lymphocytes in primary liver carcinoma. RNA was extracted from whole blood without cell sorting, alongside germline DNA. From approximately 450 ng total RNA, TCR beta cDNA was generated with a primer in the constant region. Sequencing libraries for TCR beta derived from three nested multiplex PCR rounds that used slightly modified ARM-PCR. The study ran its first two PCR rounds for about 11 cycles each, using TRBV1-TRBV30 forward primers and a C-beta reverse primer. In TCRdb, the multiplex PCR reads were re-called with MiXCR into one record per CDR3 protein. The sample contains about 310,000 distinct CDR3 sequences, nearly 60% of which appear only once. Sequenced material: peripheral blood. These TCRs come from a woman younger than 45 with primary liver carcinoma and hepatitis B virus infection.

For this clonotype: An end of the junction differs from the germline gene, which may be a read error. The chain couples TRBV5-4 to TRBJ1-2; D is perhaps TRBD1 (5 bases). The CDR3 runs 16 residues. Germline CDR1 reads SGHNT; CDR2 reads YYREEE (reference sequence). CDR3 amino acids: CVSRINWDGENYGYTF. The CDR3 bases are TGTGTCAGCAGAATTAACTGGGACGGAGAAAACTATGGCTACACCTTC.

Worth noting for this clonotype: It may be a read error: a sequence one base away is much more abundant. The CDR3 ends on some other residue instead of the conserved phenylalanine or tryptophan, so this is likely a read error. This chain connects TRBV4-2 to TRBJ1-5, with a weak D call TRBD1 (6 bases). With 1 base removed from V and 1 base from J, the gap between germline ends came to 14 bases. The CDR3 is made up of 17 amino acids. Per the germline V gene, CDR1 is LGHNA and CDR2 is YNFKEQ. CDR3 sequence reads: CASSQGDGQRSNQPQHY. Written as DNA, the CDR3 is TGTGCCAGCAGCCAAGGCGATGGACAGAGGAGCAATCAGCCCCAGCATTAT.

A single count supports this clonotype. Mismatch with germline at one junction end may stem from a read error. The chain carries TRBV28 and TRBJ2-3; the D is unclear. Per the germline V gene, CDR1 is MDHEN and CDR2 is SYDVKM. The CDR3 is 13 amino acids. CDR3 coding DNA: TGTGCCAGCCGTTTAAGGCGCACAGATACGCAGTATTTT. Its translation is CASRLRRTDTQYF.

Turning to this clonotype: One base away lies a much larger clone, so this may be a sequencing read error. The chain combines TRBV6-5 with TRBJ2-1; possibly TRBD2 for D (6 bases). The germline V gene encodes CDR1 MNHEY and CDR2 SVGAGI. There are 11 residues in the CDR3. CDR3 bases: TGTGCCAGCAGTGTCGTCCGGGAGCAGTCCTTC. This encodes CASSVVREQSF.

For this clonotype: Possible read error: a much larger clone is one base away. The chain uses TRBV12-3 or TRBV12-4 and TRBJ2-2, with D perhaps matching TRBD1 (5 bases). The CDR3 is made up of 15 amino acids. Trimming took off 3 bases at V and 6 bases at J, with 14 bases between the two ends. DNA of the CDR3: TGTGCCAGCAGTTTTAGGGGCGCGCGTTCCGGGGAGCTGTTTTTT. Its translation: CASSFRGARSGELFF.

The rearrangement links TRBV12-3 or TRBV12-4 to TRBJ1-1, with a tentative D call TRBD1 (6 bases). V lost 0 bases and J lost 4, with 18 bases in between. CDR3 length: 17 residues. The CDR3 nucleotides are TGTGCCAGCAGTTTAGCAGCGGGTAGGGGAGGGGGCACTGAAGCTTTCTTT. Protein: CASSLAAGRGGGTEAFF.

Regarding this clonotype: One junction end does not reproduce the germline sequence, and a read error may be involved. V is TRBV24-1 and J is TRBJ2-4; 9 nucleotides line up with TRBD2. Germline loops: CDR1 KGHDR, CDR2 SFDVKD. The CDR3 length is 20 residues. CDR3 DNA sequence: TGCGCCACCAGTGTAATCTCGGTTAGCGGGAGCCTCCTAGCCAAAAACATTCAGTACTTC. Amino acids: CATSVISVSGSLLAKNIQYF.

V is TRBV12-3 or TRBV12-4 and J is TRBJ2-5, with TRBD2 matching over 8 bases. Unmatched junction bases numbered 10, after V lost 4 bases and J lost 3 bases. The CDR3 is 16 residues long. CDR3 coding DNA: TGTGCCAGCAGTTCCGCAGCGGGAGTGATCGAAGAGACCCAGTACTTC. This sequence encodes CASSSAAGVIEETQYF.

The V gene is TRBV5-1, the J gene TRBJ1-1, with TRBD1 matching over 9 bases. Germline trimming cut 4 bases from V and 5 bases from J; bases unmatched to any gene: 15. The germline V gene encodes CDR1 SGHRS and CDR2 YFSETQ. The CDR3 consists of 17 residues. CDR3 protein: CASSHGNLKTGGTEAFF. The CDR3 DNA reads TGCGCCAGCAGCCATGGTAACCTGAAGACAGGGGGGACTGAAGCTTTCTTT.

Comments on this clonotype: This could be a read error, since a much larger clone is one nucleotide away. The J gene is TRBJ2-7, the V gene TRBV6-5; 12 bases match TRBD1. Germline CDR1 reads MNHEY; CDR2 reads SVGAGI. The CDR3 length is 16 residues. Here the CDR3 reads CASGYSGQGASYEQYF. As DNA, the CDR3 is TGTGCCAGCGGTTACTCGGGACAGGGGGCCTCCTACGAGCAGTACTTC.

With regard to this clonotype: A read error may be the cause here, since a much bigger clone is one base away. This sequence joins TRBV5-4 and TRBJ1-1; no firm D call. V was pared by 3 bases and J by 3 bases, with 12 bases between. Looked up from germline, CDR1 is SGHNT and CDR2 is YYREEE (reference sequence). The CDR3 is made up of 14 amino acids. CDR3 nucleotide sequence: TGTGCCAGCAGCTCCGGCACCCTTCACACTGAAGCTTTCTTT. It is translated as CASSSGTLHTEAFF.

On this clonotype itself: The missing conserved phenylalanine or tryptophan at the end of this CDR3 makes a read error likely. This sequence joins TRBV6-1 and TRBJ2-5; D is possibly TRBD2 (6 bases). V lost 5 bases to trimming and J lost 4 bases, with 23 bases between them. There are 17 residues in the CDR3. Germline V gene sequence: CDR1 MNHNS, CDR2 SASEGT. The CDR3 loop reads CASSSGTFHQRSETQYL. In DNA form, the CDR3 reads TGTGCCAGCAGTTCCGGGACTTTTCACCAGCGGTCAGAGACCCAGTACCTC.

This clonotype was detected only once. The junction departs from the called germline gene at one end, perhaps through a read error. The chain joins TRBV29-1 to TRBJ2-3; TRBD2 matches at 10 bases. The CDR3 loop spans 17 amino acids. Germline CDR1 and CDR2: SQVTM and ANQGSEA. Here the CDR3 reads CSVAGLADFPYTDTQYF. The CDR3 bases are TGTAGCGTGGCCGGACTAGCGGACTTCCCCTACACAGATACGCAGTATTTT.

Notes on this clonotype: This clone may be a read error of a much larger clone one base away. The CDR3 bases are TGTGCTTCAAGCTCGAGTTATAACAATCAGCCCCAGCATTTT. Protein: CASSSSYNNQPQHF. The rearrangement links TRBV6-1 to TRBJ1-5, with D unresolved. There are 14 residues in the CDR3. Germline loops: CDR1 MNHNS, CDR2 SASEGT.

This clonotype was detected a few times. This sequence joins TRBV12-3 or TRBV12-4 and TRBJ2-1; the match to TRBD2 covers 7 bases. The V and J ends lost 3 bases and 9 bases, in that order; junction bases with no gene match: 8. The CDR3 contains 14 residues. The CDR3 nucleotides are TGTGCCAGCAGTTTTGGACTAGTTAGAGGTGAGCAGTTCTTC. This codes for CASSFGLVRGEQFF.

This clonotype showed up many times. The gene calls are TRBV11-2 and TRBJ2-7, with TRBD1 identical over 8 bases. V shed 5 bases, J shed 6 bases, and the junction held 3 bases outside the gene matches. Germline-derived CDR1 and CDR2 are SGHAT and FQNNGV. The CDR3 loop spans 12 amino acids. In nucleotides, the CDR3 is TGTGCCAGCAGCCCTCAGGGGGCCGAGCAGTACTTC. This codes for CASSPQGAEQYF.

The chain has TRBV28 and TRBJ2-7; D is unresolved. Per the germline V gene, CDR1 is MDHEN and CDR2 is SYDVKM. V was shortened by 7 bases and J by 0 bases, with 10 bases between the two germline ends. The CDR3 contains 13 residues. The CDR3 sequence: CASKVESSYEQYF. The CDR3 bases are TGTGCCAGCAAGGTGGAAAGCTCCTACGAGCAGTACTTC.

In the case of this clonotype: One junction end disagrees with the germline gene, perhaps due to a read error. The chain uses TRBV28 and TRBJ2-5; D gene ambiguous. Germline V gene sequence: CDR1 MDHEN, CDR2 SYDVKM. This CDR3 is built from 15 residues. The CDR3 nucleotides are TGTGCCAGCAGTTTCTCCCCGCCAGCCCGAGAGGCCCAGTACTTC. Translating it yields CASSFSPPAREAQYF. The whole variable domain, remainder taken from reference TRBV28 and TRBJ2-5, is DVKVTQSSRYLVKRTGEKVFLECVQDMDHENMFWYRQDPGLGLRLIYFSYDVKMKEKGDIPEGYSVSREKKERFSLILESASTNQTSMYLCASSFSPPAREAQYFGPGTRLLVL.

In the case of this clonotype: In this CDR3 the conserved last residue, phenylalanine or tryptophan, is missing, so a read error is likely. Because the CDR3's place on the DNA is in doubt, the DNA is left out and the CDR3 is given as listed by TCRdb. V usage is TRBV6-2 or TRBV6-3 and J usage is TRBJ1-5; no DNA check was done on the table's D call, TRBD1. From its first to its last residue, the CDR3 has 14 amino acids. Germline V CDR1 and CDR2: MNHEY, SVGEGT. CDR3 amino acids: CASSWTGQNQPHHL.

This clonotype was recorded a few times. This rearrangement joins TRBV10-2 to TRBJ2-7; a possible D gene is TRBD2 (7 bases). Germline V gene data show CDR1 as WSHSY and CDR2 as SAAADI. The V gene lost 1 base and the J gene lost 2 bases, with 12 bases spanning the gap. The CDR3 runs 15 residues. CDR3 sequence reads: CASSELKRDTYEQYF. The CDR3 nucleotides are TGCGCCAGCAGTGAGTTGAAGCGGGACACCTACGAGCAGTACTTC.

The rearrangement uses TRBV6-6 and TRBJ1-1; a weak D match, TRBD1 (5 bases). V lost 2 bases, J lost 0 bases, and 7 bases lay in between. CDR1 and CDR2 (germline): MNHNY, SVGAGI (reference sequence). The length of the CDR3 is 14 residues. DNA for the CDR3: TGTGCCAGCAGTTACGAAGGGGTGAACACTGAAGCTTTCTTT. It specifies CASSYEGVNTEAFF.

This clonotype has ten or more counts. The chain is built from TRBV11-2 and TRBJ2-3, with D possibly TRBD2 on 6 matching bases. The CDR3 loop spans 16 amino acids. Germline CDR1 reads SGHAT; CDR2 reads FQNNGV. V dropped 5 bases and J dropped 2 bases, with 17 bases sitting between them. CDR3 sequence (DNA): TGTGCCAGCAGCGTACGACTAGGTCTACTCACAGATACGCAGTATTTT. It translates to CASSVRLGLLTDTQYF.

DNA for the CDR3: TGCGCCAGCAGCTTGCGGGCGGGAGGTCCCAATGAGCAGTTCTTC. This codes for CASSLRAGGPNEQFF. V is TRBV5-1 and J is TRBJ2-1; TRBD2 aligns across 8 bases. V lost 1 base to trimming and J lost 6 bases; unmatched junction nucleotides: 6. Germline assignment: CDR1 SGHRS and CDR2 YFSETQ. The CDR3 consists of 15 residues.

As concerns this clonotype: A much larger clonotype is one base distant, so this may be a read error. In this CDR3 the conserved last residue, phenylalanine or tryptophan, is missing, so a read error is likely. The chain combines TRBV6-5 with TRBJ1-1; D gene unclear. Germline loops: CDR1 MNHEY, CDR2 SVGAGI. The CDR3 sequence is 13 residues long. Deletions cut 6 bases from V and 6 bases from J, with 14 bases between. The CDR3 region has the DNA TGTGCCAGCAGCGTTAGTGTTTACGCTGAAGCTTTCTTA. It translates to CASSVSVYAEAFL.